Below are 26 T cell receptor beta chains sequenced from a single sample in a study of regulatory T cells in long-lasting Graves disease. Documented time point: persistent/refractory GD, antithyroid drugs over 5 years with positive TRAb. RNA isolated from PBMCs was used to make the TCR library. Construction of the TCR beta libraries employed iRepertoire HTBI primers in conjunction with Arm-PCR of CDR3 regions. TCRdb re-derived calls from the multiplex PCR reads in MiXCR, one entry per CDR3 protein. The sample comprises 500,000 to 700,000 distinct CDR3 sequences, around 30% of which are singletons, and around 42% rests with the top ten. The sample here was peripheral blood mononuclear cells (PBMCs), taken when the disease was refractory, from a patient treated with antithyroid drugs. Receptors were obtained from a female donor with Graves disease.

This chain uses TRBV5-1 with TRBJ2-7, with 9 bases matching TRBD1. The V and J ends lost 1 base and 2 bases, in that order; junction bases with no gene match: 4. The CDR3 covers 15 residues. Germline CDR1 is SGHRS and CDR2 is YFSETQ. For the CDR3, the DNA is TGCGCCAGCAGCTTGTTAACAGGGGGCACCTACGAGCAGTACTTC. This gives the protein CASSLLTGGTYEQYF.

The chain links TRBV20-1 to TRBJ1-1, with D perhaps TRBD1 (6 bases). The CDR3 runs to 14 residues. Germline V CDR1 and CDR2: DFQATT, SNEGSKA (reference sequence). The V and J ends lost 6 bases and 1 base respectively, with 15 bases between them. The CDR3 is CSATTGDGNTEAFF. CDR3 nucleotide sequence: TGCAGTGCAACGACAGGCGACGGGAACACTGAAGCTTTCTTT.

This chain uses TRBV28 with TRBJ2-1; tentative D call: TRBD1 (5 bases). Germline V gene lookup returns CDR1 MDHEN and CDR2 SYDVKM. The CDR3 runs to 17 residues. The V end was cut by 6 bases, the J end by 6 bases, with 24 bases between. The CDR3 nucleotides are TGTGCCAGCAGCCACGCGAAGGAAGACAGTTTCCGCAATGAGCAGTTCTTC. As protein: CASSHAKEDSFRNEQFF.

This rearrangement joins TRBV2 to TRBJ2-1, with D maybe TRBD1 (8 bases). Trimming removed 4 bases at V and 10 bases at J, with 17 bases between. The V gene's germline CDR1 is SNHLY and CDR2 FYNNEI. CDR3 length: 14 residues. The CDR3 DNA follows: TGTGCCAGCAGTGGCCCACAGGGGGGGTTAGAGCAGTTCTTC. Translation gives CASSGPQGGLEQFF. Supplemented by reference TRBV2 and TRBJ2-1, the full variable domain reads EPEVTQTPSHQVTQMGQEVILRCVPISNHLYFYWYRQILGQKVEFLVSFYNNEISEKSEIFDDQFSVERPDGSNFTLKIRSTKLEDSAMYFCASSGPQGGLEQFFGPGTRLTVL.

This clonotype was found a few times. As DNA, the CDR3 is TGTGCCAGCAGACCCCTAGCGGGAGGTACCTACGAGCAGTACTTC. Translated: CASRPLAGGTYEQYF. The gene calls are TRBV7-9 and TRBJ2-7, with 11 bases fitting TRBD2. CDR3 length: 15 residues. Losses at the gene ends were 6 bases for V and 2 bases for J; bases not matched to a gene: 6. Per germline, CDR1 SEHNR and CDR2 FQNEAQ (reference sequence).

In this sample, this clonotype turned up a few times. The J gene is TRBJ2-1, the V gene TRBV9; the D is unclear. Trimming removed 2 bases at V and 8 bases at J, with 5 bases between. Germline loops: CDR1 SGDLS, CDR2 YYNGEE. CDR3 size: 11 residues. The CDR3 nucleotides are TGTGCCAGCAGCGTCCTCGATGAGCAGTTCTTC. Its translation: CASSVLDEQFF. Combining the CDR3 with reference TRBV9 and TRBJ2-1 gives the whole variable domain DSGVTQTPKHLITATGQRVTLRCSPRSGDLSVYWYQQSLDQGLQFLIQYYNGEERAKGNILERFSAQQFPDLHSELNLSSLELGDSALYFCASSVLDEQFFGPGTRLTVL.

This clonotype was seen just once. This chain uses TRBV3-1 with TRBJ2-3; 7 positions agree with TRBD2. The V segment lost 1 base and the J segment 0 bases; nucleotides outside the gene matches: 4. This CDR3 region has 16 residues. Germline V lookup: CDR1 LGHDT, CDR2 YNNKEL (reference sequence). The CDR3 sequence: CASSQGFGRSTDTQYF. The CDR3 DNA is TGTGCCAGCAGCCAAGGGTTCGGGAGGAGCACAGATACGCAGTATTTT.

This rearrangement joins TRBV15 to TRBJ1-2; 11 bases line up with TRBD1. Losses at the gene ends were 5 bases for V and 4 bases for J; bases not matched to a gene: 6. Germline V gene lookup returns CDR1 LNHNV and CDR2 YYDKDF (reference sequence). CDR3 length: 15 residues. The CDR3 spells CATSQGTGGVYGYTF. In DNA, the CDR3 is TGTGCCACCAGCCAAGGGACAGGGGGTGTCTATGGCTACACCTTC.

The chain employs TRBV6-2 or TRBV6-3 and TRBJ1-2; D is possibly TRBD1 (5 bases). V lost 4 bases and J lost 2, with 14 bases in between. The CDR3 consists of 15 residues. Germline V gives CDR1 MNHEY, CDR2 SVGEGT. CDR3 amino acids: CASSSGHNSNYGYTF. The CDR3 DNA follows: TGTGCCAGCAGTTCCGGACACAATTCAAACTATGGCTACACCTTC.

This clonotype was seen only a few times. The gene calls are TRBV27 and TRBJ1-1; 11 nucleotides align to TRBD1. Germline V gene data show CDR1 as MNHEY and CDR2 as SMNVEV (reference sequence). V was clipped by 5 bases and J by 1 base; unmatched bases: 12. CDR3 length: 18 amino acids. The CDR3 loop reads CASSADWGDRGGNTEAFF. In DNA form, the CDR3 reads TGTGCCAGCAGTGCCGATTGGGGGGACAGGGGGGGGAACACTGAAGCTTTCTTT.

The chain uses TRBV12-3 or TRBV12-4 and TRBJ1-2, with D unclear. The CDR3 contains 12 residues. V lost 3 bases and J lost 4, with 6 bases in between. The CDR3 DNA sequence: TGTGCCAGCAGTTTTTACAGCTATGGCTACACCTTC. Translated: CASSFYSYGYTF.

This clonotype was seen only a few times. This CDR3 is CASSFPLAGGPVTGELFF. CDR3 sequence (DNA): TGTGCCAGCAGCTTCCCCCTAGCGGGAGGGCCGGTGACCGGGGAGCTGTTTTTT. The chain carries TRBV7-6 and TRBJ2-2; 12 bases fit TRBD2. Unmatched junction bases numbered 10, after V lost 3 bases and J lost 5 bases. Per germline, CDR1 SGHVS and CDR2 FNYEAQ. The length of the CDR3 is 18 residues.

The CDR3 here is CSASEQVRETQYF. In DNA, the CDR3 is TGCAGTGCTAGTGAACAGGTCCGGGAGACCCAGTACTTC. This rearrangement joins TRBV20-1 to TRBJ2-5; D possibly corresponds to TRBD1 (5 bases). The CDR3 loop spans 13 amino acids. Deletions cut 3 bases from V and 5 bases from J, with 13 bases between. CDR1 is DFQATT and CDR2 is SNEGSKA in the germline V gene (reference sequence).

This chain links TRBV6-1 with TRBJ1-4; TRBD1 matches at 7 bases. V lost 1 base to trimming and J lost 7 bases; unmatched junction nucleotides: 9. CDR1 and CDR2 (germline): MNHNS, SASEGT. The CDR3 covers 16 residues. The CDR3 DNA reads TGTGCCAGCAGTGAAGGACAGGGAAGCTGGGGTGAAAAACTGTTTTTT. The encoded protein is CASSEGQGSWGEKLFF.

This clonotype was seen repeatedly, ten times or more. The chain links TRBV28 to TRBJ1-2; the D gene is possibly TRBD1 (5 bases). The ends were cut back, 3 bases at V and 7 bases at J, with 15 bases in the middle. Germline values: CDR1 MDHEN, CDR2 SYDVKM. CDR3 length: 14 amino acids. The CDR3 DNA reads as TGTGCCAGCAGTTTTCAGGGTGCTGGGTTTGGCTACACCTTC. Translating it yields CASSFQGAGFGYTF.

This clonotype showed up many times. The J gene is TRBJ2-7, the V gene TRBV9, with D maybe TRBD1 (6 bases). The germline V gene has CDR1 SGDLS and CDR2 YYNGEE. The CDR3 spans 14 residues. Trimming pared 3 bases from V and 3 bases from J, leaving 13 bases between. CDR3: CASSEGHGVYEQYF. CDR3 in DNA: TGTGCCAGCAGCGAGGGACACGGGGTCTACGAGCAGTACTTC.

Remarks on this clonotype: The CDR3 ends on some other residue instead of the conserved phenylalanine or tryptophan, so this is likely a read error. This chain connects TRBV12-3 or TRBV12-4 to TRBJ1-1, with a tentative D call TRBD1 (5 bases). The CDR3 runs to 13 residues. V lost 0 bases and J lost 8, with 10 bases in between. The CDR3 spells CASSLARAGEAFL. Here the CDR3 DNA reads TGTGCCAGCAGTTTAGCGCGGGCAGGGGAAGCTTTCCTT.

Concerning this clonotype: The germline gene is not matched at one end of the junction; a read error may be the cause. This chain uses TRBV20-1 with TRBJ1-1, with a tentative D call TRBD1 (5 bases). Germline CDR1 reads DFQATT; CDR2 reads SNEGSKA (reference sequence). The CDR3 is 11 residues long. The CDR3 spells CSALFDSETFF. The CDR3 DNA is TGCAGTGCTCTATTCGACAGTGAAACTTTCTTT.

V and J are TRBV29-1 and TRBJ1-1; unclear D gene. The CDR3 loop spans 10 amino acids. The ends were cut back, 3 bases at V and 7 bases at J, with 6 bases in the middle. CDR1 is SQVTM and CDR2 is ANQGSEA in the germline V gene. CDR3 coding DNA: TGCAGCGTTGAGATCGGTGAAGCTTTCTTT. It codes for CSVEIGEAFF. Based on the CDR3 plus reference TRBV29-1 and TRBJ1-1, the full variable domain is SAVISQKPSRDICQRGTSLTIQCQVDSQVTMMFWYRQQPGQSLTLIATANQGSEATYESGFVIDKFPISRPNLTFSTLTVSNMSPEDSSIYLCSVEIGEAFFGQGTRLTVV.

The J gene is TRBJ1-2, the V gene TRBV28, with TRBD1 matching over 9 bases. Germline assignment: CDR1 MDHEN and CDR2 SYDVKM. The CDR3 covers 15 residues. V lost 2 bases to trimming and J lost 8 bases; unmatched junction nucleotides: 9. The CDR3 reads CASSLNRGLMRGYTF. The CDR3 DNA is TGTGCCAGCAGTTTAAACAGGGGGCTAATGAGGGGCTACACCTTC.

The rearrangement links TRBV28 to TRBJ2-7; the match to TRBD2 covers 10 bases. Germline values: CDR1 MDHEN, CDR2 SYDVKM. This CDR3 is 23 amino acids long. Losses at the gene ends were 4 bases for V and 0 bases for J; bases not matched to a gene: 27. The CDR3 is CASSSPVLRAVPYTSGNSYEQYF. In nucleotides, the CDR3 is TGTGCCAGCAGTTCCCCAGTCCTCCGCGCCGTCCCGTATACTAGCGGGAACTCCTACGAGCAGTACTTC.

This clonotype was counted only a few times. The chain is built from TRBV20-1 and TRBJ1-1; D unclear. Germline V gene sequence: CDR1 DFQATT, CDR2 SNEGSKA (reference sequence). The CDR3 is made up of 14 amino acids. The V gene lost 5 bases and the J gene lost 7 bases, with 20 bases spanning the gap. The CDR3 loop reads CSARRSYGSHEAFF. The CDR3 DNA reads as TGCAGTGCTCGAAGAAGCTACGGGAGCCATGAAGCTTTCTTT.

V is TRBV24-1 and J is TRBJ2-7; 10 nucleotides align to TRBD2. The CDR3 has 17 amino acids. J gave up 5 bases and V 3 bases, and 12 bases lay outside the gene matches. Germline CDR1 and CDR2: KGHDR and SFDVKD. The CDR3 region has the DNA TGTGCCACCAGTGATGGGGTAGCGGGAGGCCTCGCCCACGAGCAGTACTTC. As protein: CATSDGVAGGLAHEQYF.

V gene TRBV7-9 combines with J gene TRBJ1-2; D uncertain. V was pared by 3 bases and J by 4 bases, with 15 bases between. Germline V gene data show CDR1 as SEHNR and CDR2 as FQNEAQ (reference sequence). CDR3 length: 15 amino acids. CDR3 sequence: CASSFSSGSGYGYTF. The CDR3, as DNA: TGTGCCAGCAGCTTTAGCTCAGGTTCGGGCTATGGCTACACCTTC.

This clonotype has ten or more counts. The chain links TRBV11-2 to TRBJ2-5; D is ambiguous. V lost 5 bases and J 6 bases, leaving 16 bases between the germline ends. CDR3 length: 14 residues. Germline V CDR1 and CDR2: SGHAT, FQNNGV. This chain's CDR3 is CASSPTRSTKTQYF. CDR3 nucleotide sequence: TGTGCCAGCAGCCCAACGCGGAGTACGAAGACCCAGTACTTC.

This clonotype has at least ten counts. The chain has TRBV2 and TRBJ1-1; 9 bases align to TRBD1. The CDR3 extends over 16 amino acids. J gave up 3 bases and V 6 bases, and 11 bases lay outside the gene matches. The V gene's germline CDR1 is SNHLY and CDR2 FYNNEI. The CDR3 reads CASRWDREGFDTEAFF. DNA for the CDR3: TGTGCCAGCAGGTGGGACAGGGAGGGTTTTGACACTGAAGCTTTCTTT.